This T cell receptor (beta chain) was identified in a study of blood T cell repertoires in COVID-19. Study overall: Sample material is recorded as cDNA or gDNA derived from T cells, B-cell-depleted T cells, or PBMCs.

CDR1 is SNHLY and CDR2 is FYNNEI in the germline V gene. The V segment lost 6 bases and the J segment 5 bases; nucleotides outside the gene matches: 10. This CDR3 comprises 15 residues. Profiled with immunoSEQ multiplex PCR; TCRdb holds only in-frame clones, not every one. In the table there are hundreds of thousands of clones, around 82% of which are singletons. Sample: peripheral blood. The sequence was obtained from a man older than 75 with acute or convalescent COVID-19. V is TRBV2 and J is TRBJ2-5; TRBD1 matches at 9 bases. The CDR3 DNA sequence: TGTGCCAGCAGAGCCAGGACAGGGGCGGGGGAGACCCAGTACTTC. This sequence encodes CASRARTGAGETQYF.